The next 28 T cell receptor beta chains were all read from a single sample in a study of cytomegalovirus exposure and HLA in healthy donors. Assay used: immunoSEQ multiplex PCR; TCRdb lists only in-frame clones, some missing. The table has 59,000 or so clones, nearly 90% seen once. Material: PBMCs. The receptor source for this set is a woman younger than 35 in good health and CMV-seronegative.

The genes are TRBV6-5 and TRBJ2-7; D remains ambiguous. Trimming removed 9 bases from V and 0 bases from J, with 12 bases in between. Germline V CDR1 and CDR2: MNHEY, SVGAGI. This CDR3 is 13 amino acids long. The CDR3 spells CASSSPSSYEQYF. CDR3 bases: TGTGCCAGTAGTAGCCCAAGCTCCTACGAGCAGTACTTC.

V and J are TRBV7-8 and TRBJ2-5; a possible D gene is TRBD1 (5 bases). V was shortened by 4 bases and J by 7 bases, with 13 bases between the two germline ends. Germline V gene lookup returns CDR1 SGHVS and CDR2 FQNEAQ. The CDR3 consists of 13 residues. CDR3 sequence reads: CASSSRVIWTQYF. The CDR3 DNA sequence: TGTGCCAGCAGCTCCAGGGTAATTTGGACCCAGTACTTC. The full variable domain, in which reference TRBV7-8 and TRBJ2-5 provide the parts outside the CDR3, is GAGVSQSPRYKVAKRGQDVALRCDPISGHVSLFWYQQALGQGPEFLTYFQNEAQLDKSGLPSDRFFAERPEGSVSTLKIQRTQQEDSAVYLCASSSRVIWTQYFGPGTRLLVL.

The rearrangement links TRBV5-1 to TRBJ1-1; 8 positions agree with TRBD1. With V trimmed by 2 bases and J by 4 bases, 7 bases remained unmatched. The CDR3 length is 15 residues. Germline V gene lookup returns CDR1 SGHRS and CDR2 YFSETQ. The CDR3 here is CASSFRTGGGTEAFF. Here the CDR3 DNA reads TGCGCCAGCAGCTTTCGAACAGGGGGGGGCACTGAAGCTTTCTTT.

The chain joins TRBV5-4 to TRBJ1-4, with 8 bases identical to TRBD1. V shed 3 bases and J 5 bases; nucleotides not matched to a gene: 6. CDR3 length: 15 amino acids. Germline loops: CDR1 SGHNT, CDR2 YYREEE (reference sequence). The DNA of the CDR3 is TGTGCCAGCAGCTATTCCAGGGGGCCCAATGAAAAACTGTTTTTT. Translating it yields CASSYSRGPNEKLFF.

The rearrangement links TRBV10-3 to TRBJ2-1; D unresolved. The ends were cut back, 1 base at V and 6 bases at J, with 4 bases in the middle. Germline V gives CDR1 ENHRY, CDR2 SYGVKD. The CDR3 consists of 12 residues. The CDR3 DNA reads as TGTGCCATCAGTGAGTTGGCCAATGAGCAGTTCTTC. This gives the protein CAISELANEQFF.

The chain combines TRBV5-5 with TRBJ2-7; 8 nucleotides align to TRBD1. CDR3 length: 14 amino acids. V lost 2 bases to trimming and J lost 5 bases; unmatched junction nucleotides: 6. The V gene's germline CDR1 is SGHKS and CDR2 YYEKEE (reference sequence). Written as DNA, the CDR3 is TGTGCCAGCAGCTTCACGGACAGGGACCACGAGCAGTACTTC. It encodes CASSFTDRDHEQYF.

CDR3 nucleotide sequence: TGTGCCAGCAGCTTAGCCCAGTGGGGGGGGATCTCCTACGAGCAGTACTTC. It codes for CASSLAQWGGISYEQYF. V and J are TRBV13 and TRBJ2-7; 7 bases match TRBD2. The CDR3 sequence is 17 residues long. The germline V gene encodes CDR1 PRHDT and CDR2 FYEKMQ (reference sequence). Germline trimming cut 1 base from V and 0 bases from J; bases unmatched to any gene: 9.

The V gene is TRBV10-3, the J gene TRBJ1-1; 9 nucleotides align to TRBD1. The V gene's germline CDR1 is ENHRY and CDR2 SYGVKD. The CDR3 spans 14 residues. V lost 5 bases and J lost 4; bases outside the gene matches: 5. The DNA for the CDR3 is TGTGCCATCAGTACAGGGGGCGAGGGCACTGAAGCTTTCTTT. Translated: CAISTGGEGTEAFF.

In regard to this clone: Additional DNA sequences in this sample encode the identical CDR3. The chain links TRBV30 to TRBJ2-3, with unresolved D. Germline V gene data show CDR1 as GTSNPN and CDR2 as SVGIG (reference sequence). V lost 0 bases to trimming and J lost 4 bases, with 5 bases between them. The CDR3 runs to 12 residues. The CDR3 nucleotides are TGTGCCTGGAGTGTACTCTCAGATACGCAGTATTTT. It translates to CAWSVLSDTQYF.

The rearrangement links TRBV4-3 to TRBJ2-1; 10 positions agree with TRBD2. V shed 0 bases, J shed 7 bases, and the junction held 6 bases outside the gene matches. The CDR3 extends over 16 amino acids. From germline, CDR1 is LGHNA and CDR2 YSLEER. The CDR3 nucleotides read TGCGCCAGCAGCCAAGATCGTGGTAGCGGGAGGAATGAGCAGTTCTTC. The encoded protein is CASSQDRGSGRNEQFF.

The chain has TRBV30 and TRBJ1-2; 8 positions match TRBD1. The CDR3 sequence is 12 residues long. V was pared by 1 base and J by 8 bases, with 3 bases of the junction left unmatched. CDR1 and CDR2 from the germline V gene are GTSNPN and SVGIG (reference sequence). DNA of the CDR3: TGTGCCTGGAGTGGGACAGGGCGAGGCTACACCTTC. Translation gives CAWSGTGRGYTF.

This chain joins TRBV28 and TRBJ1-2; TRBD1 aligns across 9 bases. The germline V gene has CDR1 MDHEN and CDR2 SYDVKM. The CDR3 is 14 amino acids. Losses at the gene ends were 6 bases for V and 5 bases for J; bases not matched to a gene: 7. The CDR3 DNA is TGTGCCAGCAGCTCCGGGACAGGGAGTTATGGCTACACCTTC. This gives the protein CASSSGTGSYGYTF.

This chain uses TRBV30 with TRBJ2-1; D might be TRBD2 (5 bases). Germline assignment: CDR1 GTSNPN and CDR2 SVGIG (reference sequence). Trimming removed 4 bases at V and 7 bases at J, with 14 bases between. The CDR3 sequence is 13 residues long. CDR3 loop: CAWKLEGPNEQFF. CDR3 sequence (DNA): TGTGCCTGGAAACTTGAGGGCCCTAATGAGCAGTTCTTC.

The chain uses TRBV2 and TRBJ1-1; D call uncertain. V was pared by 6 bases and J by 0 bases, with 14 bases between. CDR1 is SNHLY and CDR2 is FYNNEI in the germline V gene. This CDR3 region has 15 residues. DNA for the CDR3: TGTGCCAGCAGAACCGCCGTCCAGTTGAACACTGAAGCTTTCTTT. Translating it yields CASRTAVQLNTEAFF.

This chain uses TRBV6-1 with TRBJ2-5; 11 bases agree with TRBD2. Per the germline V gene, CDR1 is MNHNS and CDR2 is SASEGT. Trimming cost V 2 bases and J 0 bases; bases outside gene matches: 11. The CDR3 is 19 amino acids. The CDR3 spells CASSERWLAGGRYQETQYF. The CDR3 nucleotides read TGTGCCAGCAGTGAACGGTGGCTAGCGGGGGGCCGGTACCAAGAGACCCAGTACTTC.

The chain uses TRBV28 and TRBJ2-1, with TRBD2 matching 12 bases. The CDR3 has 15 amino acids. CDR1 is MDHEN, CDR2 SYDVKM, per germline. The junction had 3 bases not matched to a gene; V was cut back by 8 bases and J by 1 base. The CDR3 DNA is TGTGCCAGCCTAGCGGGGGGGCGATCCTACAATGAGCAGTTCTTC. Protein: CASLAGGRSYNEQFF.

CDR3 bases: TGTGCCAGCAGGCCTCAGGGGTTCACTGAAGCTTTCTTT. This translates into CASRPQGFTEAFF. This rearrangement joins TRBV6-5 to TRBJ1-1; TRBD1 is a possible D gene (6 bases). Trimming took 6 bases from V and 4 from J, leaving 12 bases between them. The germline V gene encodes CDR1 MNHEY and CDR2 SVGAGI. This CDR3 comprises 13 residues.

The chain combines TRBV18 with TRBJ2-5; 11 bases agree with TRBD2. TRBJ2-7 explains the end of the DNA better; the J call may be wrong. Germline V gene sequence: CDR1 KGHSH, CDR2 LQKENI. The CDR3 is 17 amino acids. The CDR3 DNA sequence: TGTGCCAGCTCACCTACAGGGGTAGGGACTAGCGGCTACGAGCAGTACTTC. This gives the protein CASSPTGVGTSGYEQYF.

This rearrangement joins TRBV5-4 to TRBJ2-1; TRBD2 matches at 8 bases. J was trimmed by 5 bases and V by 4 bases; bases with no gene match: 11. This CDR3 has 16 residues. Germline values: CDR1 SGHNT, CDR2 YYREEE (reference sequence). The CDR3 coding sequence is TGTGCCAGCAGCCCGCGGGAGTGGCGGGGGGACAATGAGCAGTTCTTC. Encoded protein: CASSPREWRGDNEQFF.

This clone has a handful of counts. This chain links TRBV4-2 with TRBJ2-7; 7 nucleotides agree with TRBD2. The CDR3 contains 16 residues. V trimming: 0 bases; J trimming: 0 bases; junction bases outside the gene matches: 5. CDR1 is LGHNA, CDR2 YNFKEQ, per germline. CDR3 bases: TGTGCCAGCAGCCAAGAGCGGGGGAGCCCCTCCTACGAGCAGTACTTC. Translating it yields CASSQERGSPSYEQYF.

The CDR3, as DNA: TGTGCCAGCTCACCACTCTTCGGAGCCTCTGGGGCCAACGTCCTGACTTTC. Translated: CASSPLFGASGANVLTF. This rearrangement joins TRBV18 to TRBJ2-6; D is undetermined. Germline CDR1 is KGHSH and CDR2 is LQKENI. CDR3 length: 17 residues. Trimming removed 1 base at V and 0 bases at J, with 10 bases between.

The chain recombines TRBV28 with TRBJ2-3; D is perhaps TRBD1 (6 bases). This CDR3 has 15 residues. Germline V lookup: CDR1 MDHEN, CDR2 SYDVKM. V lost 6 bases, J lost 3 bases, and 16 bases lay in between. This chain's CDR3 is CASRGDRLRTDTQYF. CDR3 nucleotides: TGTGCCAGCAGAGGCGACAGGTTGAGGACAGATACGCAGTATTTT.

V is TRBV6-1 and J is TRBJ2-3, with D unresolved. Germline CDR1 is MNHNS and CDR2 is SASEGT. V was cut by 1 base and J by 2 bases, with 10 bases left in between. The CDR3 extends over 15 amino acids. The chain's CDR3 is CASSEGVGHTDTQYF. CDR3 DNA sequence: TGTGCCAGCAGTGAAGGGGTGGGCCACACAGATACGCAGTATTTT.

The chain recombines TRBV7-9 with TRBJ2-5, with 12 bases matching TRBD2. The CDR3 spans 16 residues. The germline V gene encodes CDR1 SEHNR and CDR2 FQNEAQ (reference sequence). With V trimmed by 1 base and J by 1 base, 1 base remained unmatched. CDR3 protein: CASSLGTSGAQETQYF. In DNA, the CDR3 is TGTGCCAGCAGCTTAGGGACTAGCGGGGCCCAAGAGACCCAGTACTTC.

The gene calls are TRBV28 and TRBJ1-5, with 7 bases aligning to TRBD1. V trimming: 2 bases; J trimming: 5 bases; junction bases outside the gene matches: 3. Germline lookup yields CDR1 MDHEN and CDR2 SYDVKM. The CDR3 is 14 amino acids. The CDR3 nucleotides read TGTGCCAGCAGTTTAGGGACAGCTTATCAGCCCCAGCATTTT. Translating gives CASSLGTAYQPQHF.

This chain joins TRBV5-1 and TRBJ2-1; 9 bases line up with TRBD2. V shed 3 bases and J 0 bases; nucleotides not matched to a gene: 1. CDR3 length: 15 amino acids. Germline assignment: CDR1 SGHRS and CDR2 YFSETQ. DNA of the CDR3: TGCGCCAGCAGCTCGACTAGCGGCTCCTACAATGAGCAGTTCTTC. It yields the protein CASSSTSGSYNEQFF.

The V and J genes are TRBV5-8 and TRBJ2-1, with 13 nucleotides matching TRBD2. The CDR3 covers 17 residues. CDR1 SGHTS and CDR2 YDEGEE come from the germline V gene. The trim removed 6 bases at V and 6 bases at J, leaving 12 bases unmatched. The CDR3 sequence: CASTNRLAGGLGNEQFF. The DNA of the CDR3 is TGTGCCAGCACCAATCGACTAGCGGGAGGTCTTGGCAATGAGCAGTTCTTC.

This clone was seen only once. The chain is built from TRBV30 and TRBJ2-7; perhaps TRBD1 as D (6 bases). Germline CDR1 and CDR2: GTSNPN and SVGIG (reference sequence). This CDR3 is 13 amino acids long. Trimming took 4 bases from V and 5 from J, leaving 15 bases between them. The CDR3 DNA sequence: TGTGCCTGGACCGCGGTAAGGGGGAACGAGCAGTACTTC. It encodes CAWTAVRGNEQYF.